This section outlines one T cell receptor beta chain sequence together with its context. Its antigen is unknown. This entry is derived from a study of cytomegalovirus exposure and HLA in healthy donors. Study outcomes and limitations: The Asian-associated ancestry cluster reportedly had fewer N-insertions than the approximately 610-donor mean in a later analysis. Many donors carried some public TCRs, although rarity characterized most TCR sequences.

PCR employed 60 Vbeta and 13 Jbeta primers. Measured with immunoSEQ multiplex PCR; TCRdb has only the in-frame clones, and not every one. The sample contains 250,000 to 350,000 clones, around 65% of which appear only once. Unmatched junction bases numbered 6, after V lost 3 bases and J lost 1 base. CDR1 is PRHDT and CDR2 is FYEKMQ in the germline V gene (reference sequence). The CDR3 runs to 15 residues. Sequencing input: PBMCs. The rearrangement uses TRBV13 and TRBJ2-7; 7 bases align to TRBD2. This clonotype was sampled from a female donor in good health and CMV-seronegative. CDR3 bases: TGTGCCAGCAGCTTCGGACTAGATGGGTCCTACGAGCAGTACTTC. Encoded protein: CASSFGLDGSYEQYF.